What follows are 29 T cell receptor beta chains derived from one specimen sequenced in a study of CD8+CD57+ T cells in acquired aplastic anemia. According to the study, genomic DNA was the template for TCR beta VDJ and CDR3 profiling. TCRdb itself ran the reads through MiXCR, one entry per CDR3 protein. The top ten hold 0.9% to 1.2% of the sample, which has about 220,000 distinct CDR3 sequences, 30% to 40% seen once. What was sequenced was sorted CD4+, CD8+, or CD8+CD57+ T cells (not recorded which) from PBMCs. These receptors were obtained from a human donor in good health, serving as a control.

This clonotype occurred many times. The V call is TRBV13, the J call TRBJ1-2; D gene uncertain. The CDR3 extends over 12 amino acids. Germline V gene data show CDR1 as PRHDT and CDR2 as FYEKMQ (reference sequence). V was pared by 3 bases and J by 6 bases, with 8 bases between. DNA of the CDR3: TGTGCCAGCAGCTTCGTCGGCGATGGCTACACCTTC. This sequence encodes CASSFVGDGYTF.

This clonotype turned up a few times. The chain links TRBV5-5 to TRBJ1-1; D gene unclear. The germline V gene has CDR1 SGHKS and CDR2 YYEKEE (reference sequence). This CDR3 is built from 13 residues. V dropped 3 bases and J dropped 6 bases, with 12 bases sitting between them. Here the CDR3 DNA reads TGTGCCAGCAGCTCTTCGAGGTACGCTGAAGCTTTCTTT. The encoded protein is CASSSSRYAEAFF. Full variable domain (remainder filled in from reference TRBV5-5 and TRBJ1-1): DAGVTQSPTHLIKTRGQQVTLRCSPISGHKSVSWYQQVLGQGPQFIFQYYEKEERGRGNFPDRFSARQFPNYSSELNVNALLLGDSALYLCASSSSRYAEAFFGQGTRLTVV.

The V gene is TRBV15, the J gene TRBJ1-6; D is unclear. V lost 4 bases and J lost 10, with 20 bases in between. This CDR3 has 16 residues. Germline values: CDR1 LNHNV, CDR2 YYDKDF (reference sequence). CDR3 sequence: CATSKITHTVESPLHF. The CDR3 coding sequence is TGTGCCACCAGCAAGATTACCCATACCGTCGAATCACCCCTCCACTTT.

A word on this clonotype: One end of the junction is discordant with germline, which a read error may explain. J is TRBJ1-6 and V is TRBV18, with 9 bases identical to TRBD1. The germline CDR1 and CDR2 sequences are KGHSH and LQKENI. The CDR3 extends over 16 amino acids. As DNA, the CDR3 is TGTGCCAGCTCACGGGGACAGGGAACCTATAATCCACCCCTCCACTTT. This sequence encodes CASSRGQGTYNPPLHF.

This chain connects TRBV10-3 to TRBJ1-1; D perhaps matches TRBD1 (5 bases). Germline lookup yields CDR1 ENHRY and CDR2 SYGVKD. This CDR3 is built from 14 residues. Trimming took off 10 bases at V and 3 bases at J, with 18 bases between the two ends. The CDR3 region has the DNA TGTGCCAGCCTCACCGGGACTTGGGACACTGAAGCTTTCTTT. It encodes CASLTGTWDTEAFF.

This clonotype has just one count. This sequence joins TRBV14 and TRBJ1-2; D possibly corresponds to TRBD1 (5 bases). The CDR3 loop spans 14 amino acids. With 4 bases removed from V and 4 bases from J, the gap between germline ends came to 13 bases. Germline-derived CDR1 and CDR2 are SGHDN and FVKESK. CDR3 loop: CASSPMGDAYGYTF. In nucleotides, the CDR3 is TGTGCCAGCAGCCCTATGGGGGATGCCTATGGCTACACCTTC.

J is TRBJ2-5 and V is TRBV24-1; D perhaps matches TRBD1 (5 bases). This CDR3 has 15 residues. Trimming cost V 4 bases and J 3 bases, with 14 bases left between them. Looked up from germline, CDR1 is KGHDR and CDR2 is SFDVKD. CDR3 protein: CATSDRASREETQYF. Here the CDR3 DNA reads TGTGCCACCAGTGACAGGGCCTCCCGGGAAGAGACCCAGTACTTC.

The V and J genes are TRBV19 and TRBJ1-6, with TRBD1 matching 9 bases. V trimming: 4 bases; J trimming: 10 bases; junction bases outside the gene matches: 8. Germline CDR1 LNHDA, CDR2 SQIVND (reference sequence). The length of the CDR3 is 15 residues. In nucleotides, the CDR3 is TGTGCCAGTAGTAGGGGGACAGGGTTCCGCTCACCCCTCCACTTT. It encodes CASSRGTGFRSPLHF.

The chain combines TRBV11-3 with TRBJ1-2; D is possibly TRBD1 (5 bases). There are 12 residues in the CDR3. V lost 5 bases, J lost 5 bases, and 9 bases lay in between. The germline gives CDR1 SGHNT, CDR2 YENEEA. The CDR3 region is CASSRDGYGYTF. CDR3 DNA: TGTGCCAGCAGCCGGGACGGTTATGGCTACACCTTC.

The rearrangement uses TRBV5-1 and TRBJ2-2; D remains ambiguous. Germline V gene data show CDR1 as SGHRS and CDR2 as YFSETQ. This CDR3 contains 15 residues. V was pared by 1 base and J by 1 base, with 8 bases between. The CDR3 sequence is CASSLFRWNTGELFF. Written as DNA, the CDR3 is TGCGCCAGCAGCTTGTTCAGGTGGAACACCGGGGAGCTGTTTTTT.

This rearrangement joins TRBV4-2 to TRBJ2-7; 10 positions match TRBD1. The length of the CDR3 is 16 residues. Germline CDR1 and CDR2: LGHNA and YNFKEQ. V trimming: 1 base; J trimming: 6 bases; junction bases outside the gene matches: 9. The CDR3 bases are TGTGCCAGCAGCCAAGCCCCGGGACAGGGGTCTTCCGAGCAGTACTTC. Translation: CASSQAPGQGSSEQYF.

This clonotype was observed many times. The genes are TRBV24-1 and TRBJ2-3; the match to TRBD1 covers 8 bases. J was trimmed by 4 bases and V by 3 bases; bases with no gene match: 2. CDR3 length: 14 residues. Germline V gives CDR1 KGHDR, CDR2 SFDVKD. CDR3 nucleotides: TGTGCCACCAGTGATCCGGACAGGGCAGATACGCAGTATTTT. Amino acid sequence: CATSDPDRADTQYF.

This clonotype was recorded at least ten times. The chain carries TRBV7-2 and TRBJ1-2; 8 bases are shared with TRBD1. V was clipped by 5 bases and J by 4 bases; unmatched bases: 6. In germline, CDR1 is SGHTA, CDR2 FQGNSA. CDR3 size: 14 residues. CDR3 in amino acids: CASSQGQAVYGYTF. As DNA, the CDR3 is TGTGCCAGCAGCCAGGGACAGGCGGTCTATGGCTACACCTTC.

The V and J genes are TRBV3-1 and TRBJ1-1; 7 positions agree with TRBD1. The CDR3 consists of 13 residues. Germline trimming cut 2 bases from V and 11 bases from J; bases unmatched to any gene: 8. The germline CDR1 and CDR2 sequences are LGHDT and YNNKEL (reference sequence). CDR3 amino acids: CASSQTRQGGAFF. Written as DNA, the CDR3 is TGTGCCAGCAGCCAAACACGACAGGGCGGGGCTTTCTTT.

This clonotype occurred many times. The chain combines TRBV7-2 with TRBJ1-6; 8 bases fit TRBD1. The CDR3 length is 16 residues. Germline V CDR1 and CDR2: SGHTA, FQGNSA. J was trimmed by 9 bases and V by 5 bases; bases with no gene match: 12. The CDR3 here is CASSRTLQGVGSPLHF. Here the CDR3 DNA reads TGTGCCAGCAGCCGAACATTACAGGGGGTAGGTTCACCCCTCCACTTT.

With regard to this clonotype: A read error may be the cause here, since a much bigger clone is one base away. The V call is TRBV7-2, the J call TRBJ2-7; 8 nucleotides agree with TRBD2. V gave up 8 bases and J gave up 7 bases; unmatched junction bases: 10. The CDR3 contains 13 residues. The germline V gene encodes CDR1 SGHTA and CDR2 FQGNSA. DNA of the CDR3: TGTGCCAGCGGTTTAGGCATAGCGGGGGAGCAGTACTTC. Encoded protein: CASGLGIAGEQYF. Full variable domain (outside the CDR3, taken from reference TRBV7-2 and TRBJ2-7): GAGVSQSPSNKVTEKGKDVELRCDPISGHTALYWYRQSLGQGLEFLIYFQGNSAPDKSGLPSDRFSAERTGGSVSTLTIQRTQQEDSAVYLCASGLGIAGEQYFGPGTRLTVT.

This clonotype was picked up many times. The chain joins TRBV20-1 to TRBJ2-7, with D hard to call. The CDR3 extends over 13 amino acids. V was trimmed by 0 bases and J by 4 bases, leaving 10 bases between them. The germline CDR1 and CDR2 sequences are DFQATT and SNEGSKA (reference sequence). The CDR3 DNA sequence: TGCAGTGCTAGAGATAGGGTGAGTTACGAGCAGTACTTC. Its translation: CSARDRVSYEQYF.

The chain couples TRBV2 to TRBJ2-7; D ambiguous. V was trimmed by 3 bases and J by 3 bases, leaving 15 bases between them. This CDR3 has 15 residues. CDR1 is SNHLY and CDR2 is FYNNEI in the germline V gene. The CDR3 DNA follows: TGTGCCAGCAGTGATATGACTGATCCAGGCTACGAGCAGTACTTC. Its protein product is CASSDMTDPGYEQYF.

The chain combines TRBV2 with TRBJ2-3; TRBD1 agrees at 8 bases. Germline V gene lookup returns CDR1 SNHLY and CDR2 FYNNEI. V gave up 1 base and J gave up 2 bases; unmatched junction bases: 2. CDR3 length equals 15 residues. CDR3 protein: CASSEGTGFTDTQYF. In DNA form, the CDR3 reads TGTGCCAGCAGTGAAGGGACAGGGTTCACAGATACGCAGTATTTT.

CDR3 amino acids: CAIIDIFTNTEAFF. The CDR3 nucleotides are TGTGCCATCATCGATATTTTTACGAACACTGAAGCTTTCTTT. This chain links TRBV10-3 with TRBJ1-1, with no clear D. V was pared by 7 bases and J by 1 base, with 13 bases between. CDR1 and CDR2 (germline): ENHRY, SYGVKD. This CDR3 has 14 amino acids.

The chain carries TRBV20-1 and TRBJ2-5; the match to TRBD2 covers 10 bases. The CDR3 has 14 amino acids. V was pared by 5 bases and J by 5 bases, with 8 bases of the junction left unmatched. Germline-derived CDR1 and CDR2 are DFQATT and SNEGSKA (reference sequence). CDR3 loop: CSARRSGGAETQYF. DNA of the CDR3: TGCAGTGCTCGACGGAGCGGGGGGGCGGAGACCCAGTACTTC.

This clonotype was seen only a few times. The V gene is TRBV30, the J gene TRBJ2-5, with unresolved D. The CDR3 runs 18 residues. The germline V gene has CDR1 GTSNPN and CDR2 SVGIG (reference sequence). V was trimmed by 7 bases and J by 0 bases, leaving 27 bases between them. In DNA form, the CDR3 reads TGTGCCTCCCGTCGGGCAGACCCAAATACCAAGTACCAAGAGACCCAGTACTTC. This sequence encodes CASRRADPNTKYQETQYF. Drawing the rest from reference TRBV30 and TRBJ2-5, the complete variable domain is SQTIHQWPATLVQPVGSPLSLECTVEGTSNPNLYWYRQAAGRGLQLLFYSVGIGQISSEVPQNLSASRPQDRQFILSSKKLLLSDSGFYLCASRRADPNTKYQETQYFGPGTRLLVL.

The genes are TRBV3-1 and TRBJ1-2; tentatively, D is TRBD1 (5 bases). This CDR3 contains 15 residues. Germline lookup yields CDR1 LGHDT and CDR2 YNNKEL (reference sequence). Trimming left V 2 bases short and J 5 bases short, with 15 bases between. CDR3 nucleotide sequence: TGTGCCAGCAGCCAACAGGGAGGTCATGTGTATGGCTACACCTTC. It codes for CASSQQGGHVYGYTF.

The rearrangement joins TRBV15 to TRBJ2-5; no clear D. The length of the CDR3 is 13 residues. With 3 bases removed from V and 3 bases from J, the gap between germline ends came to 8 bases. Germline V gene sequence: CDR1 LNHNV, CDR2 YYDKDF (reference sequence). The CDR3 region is CATSSESKETQYF. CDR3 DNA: TGTGCCACCAGCAGTGAGAGTAAAGAGACCCAGTACTTC.

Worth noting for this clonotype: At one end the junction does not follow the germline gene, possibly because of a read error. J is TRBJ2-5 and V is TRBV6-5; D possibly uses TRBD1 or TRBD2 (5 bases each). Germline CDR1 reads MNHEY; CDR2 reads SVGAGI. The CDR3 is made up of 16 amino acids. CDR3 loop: CAISYSGTVGGETQYF. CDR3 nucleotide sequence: TGTGCCATCAGTTACTCGGGAACTGTTGGGGGAGAGACCCAGTACTTC.

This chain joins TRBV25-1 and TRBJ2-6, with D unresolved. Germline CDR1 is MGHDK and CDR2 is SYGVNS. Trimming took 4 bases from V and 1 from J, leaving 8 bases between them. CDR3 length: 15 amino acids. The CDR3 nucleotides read TGTGCCAGCAGTGCTCTTTTTTCTGGGGCCAACGTCCTGACTTTC. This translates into CASSALFSGANVLTF.

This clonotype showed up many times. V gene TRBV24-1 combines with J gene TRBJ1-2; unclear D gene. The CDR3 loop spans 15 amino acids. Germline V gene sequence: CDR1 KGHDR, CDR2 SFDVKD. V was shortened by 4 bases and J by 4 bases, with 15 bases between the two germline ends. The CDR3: CATSDSLHLSYGYTF. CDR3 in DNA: TGTGCCACCAGTGACTCCCTGCACCTAAGCTATGGCTACACCTTC.

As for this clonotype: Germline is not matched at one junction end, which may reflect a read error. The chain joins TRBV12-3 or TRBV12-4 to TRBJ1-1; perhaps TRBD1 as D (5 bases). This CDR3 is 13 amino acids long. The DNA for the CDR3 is TGTGCCAGCAGAGGGGAATTGCACACTGAAGCTTCCTTT. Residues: CASRGELHTEASF.

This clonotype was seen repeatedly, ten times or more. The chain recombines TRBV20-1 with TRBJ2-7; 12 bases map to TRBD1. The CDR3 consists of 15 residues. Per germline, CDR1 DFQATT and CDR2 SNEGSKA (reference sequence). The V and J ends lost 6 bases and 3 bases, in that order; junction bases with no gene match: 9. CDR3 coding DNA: TGCAGTGCCGGACCCCGGGACAGGGGGCTCTACGAGCAGTACTTC. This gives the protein CSAGPRDRGLYEQYF.